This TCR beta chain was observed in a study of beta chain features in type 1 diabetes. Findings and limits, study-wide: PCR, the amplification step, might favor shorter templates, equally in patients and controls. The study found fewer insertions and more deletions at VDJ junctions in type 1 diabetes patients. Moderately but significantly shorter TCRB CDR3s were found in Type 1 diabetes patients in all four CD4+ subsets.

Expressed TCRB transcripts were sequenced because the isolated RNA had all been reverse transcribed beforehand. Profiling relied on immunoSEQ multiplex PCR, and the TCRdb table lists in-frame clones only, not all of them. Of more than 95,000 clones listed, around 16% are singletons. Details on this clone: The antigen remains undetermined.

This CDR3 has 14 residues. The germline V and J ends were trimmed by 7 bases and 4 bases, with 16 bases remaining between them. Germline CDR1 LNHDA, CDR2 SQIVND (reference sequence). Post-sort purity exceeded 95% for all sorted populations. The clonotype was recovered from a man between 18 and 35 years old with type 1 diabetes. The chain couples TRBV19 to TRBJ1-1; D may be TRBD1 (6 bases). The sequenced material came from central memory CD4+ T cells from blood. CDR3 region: CASTPRRGFTEAFF. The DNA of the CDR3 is TGTGCCAGTACCCCTCGCAGGGGTTTCACTGAAGCTTTCTTT.